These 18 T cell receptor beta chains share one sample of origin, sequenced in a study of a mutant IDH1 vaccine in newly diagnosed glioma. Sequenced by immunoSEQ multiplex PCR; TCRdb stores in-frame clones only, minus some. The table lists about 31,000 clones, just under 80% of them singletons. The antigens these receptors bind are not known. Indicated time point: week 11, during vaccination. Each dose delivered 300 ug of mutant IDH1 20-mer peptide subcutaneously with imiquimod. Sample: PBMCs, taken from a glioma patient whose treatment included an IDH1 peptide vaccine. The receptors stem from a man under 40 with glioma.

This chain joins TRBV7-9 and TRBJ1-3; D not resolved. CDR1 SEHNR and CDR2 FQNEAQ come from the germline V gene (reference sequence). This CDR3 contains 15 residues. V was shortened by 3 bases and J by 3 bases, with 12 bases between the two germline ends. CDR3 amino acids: CASSFAAGSGNTIYF. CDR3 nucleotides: TGTGCCAGCAGCTTTGCCGCGGGGAGTGGAAACACCATATATTTT.

The chain's CDR3 is CASSLRAGNNEQFF. In DNA, the CDR3 is TGTGCCAGCAGCTTGAGGGCCGGTAACAATGAGCAGTTCTTC. V is TRBV5-4 and J is TRBJ2-1, with no clear D. V lost 1 base to trimming and J lost 5 bases, with 10 bases between them. This CDR3 is 14 amino acids long. Looked up from germline, CDR1 is SGHNT and CDR2 is YYREEE (reference sequence).

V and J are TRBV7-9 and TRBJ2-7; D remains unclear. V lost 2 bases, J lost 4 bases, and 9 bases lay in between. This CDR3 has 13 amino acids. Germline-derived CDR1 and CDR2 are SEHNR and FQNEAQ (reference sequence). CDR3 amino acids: CASSLNTDYEQYF. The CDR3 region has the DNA TGTGCCAGCAGCTTAAATACTGATTACGAGCAGTACTTC.

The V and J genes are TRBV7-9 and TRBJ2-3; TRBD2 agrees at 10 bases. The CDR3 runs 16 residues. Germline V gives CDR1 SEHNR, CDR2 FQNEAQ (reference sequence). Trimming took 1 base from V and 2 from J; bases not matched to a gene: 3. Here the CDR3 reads CASSLGSGGDTDTQYF. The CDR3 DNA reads TGTGCCAGCAGCTTAGGGAGCGGGGGGGACACAGATACGCAGTATTTT.

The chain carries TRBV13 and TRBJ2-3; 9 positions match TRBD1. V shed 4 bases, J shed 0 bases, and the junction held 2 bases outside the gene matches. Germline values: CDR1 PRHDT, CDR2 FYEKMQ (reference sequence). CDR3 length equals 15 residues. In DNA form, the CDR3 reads TGTGCCAGCAGCTCCGGGACAGGGAGCACAGATACGCAGTATTTT. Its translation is CASSSGTGSTDTQYF.

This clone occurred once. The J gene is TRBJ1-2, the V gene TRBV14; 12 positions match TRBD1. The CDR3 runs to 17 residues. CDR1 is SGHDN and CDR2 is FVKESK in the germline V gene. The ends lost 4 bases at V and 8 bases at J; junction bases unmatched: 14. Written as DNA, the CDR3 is TGTGCCAGCAGCCTCCTCTCGGGACAGGGGGCTAGTGACGGCTACACCTTC. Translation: CASSLLSGQGASDGYTF.

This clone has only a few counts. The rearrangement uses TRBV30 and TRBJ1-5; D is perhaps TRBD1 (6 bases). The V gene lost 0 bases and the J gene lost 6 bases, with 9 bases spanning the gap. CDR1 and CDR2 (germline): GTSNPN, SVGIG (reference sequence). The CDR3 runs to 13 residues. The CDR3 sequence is CAWSVGGRQPQHF. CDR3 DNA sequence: TGTGCCTGGAGTGTTGGGGGGCGTCAGCCCCAGCATTTT.

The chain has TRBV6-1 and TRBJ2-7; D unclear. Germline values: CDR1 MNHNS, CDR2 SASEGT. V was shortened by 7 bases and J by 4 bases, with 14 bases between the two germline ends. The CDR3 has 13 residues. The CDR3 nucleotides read TGTGCCAGCAATAGACGAGCAGGTTACGAGCAGTACTTC. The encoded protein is CASNRRAGYEQYF.

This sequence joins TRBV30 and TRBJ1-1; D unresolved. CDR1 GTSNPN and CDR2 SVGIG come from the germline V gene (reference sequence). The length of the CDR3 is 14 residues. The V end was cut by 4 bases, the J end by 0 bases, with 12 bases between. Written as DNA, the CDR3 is TGTGCCTGGATTGGGGTCCCCATGAACACTGAAGCTTTCTTT. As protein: CAWIGVPMNTEAFF.

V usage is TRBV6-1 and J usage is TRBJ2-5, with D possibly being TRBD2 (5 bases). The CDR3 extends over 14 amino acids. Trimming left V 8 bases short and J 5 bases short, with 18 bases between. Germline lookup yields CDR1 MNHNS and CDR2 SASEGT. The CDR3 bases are TGTGCCAGCTCGTTCGGGAATTTAGGGGAGACCCAGTACTTC. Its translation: CASSFGNLGETQYF.

The CDR3 DNA follows: TGTGCCAGCAGCGCTACGGGGACGGAGAATCAGCCCCAGCATTTT. Translation gives CASSATGTENQPQHF. V is TRBV9 and J is TRBJ1-5, with D tentatively TRBD1 (5 bases). Trimming took 3 bases from V and 4 from J, leaving 14 bases between them. This CDR3 has 15 amino acids. Germline values: CDR1 SGDLS, CDR2 YYNGEE.

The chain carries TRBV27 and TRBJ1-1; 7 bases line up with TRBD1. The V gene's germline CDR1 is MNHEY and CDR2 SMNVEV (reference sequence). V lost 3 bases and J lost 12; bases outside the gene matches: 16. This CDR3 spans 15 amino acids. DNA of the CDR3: TGTGCCAGCAGTTTGCTTCAGGGGGGACTGATTAGAACTTTCTTT. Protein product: CASSLLQGGLIRTFF.

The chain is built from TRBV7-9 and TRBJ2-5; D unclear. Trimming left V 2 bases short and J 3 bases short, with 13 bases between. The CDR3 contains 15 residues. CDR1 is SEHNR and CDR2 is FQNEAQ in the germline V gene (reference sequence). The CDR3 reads CASSLQGRIKETQYF. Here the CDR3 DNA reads TGTGCCAGCAGCTTACAAGGACGAATCAAAGAGACCCAGTACTTC.

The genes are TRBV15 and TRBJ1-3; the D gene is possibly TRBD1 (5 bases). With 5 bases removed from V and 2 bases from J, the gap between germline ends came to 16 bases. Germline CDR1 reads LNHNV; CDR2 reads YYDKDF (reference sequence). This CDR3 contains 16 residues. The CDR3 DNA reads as TGTGCCACCAGCCCAGGGATTACCAGTCCTGGAAACACCATATATTTT. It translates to CATSPGITSPGNTIYF.

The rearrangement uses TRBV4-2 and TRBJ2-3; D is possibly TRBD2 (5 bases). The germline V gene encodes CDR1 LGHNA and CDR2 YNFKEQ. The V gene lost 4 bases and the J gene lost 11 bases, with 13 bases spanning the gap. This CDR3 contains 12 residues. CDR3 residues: CASSLSDYEQYF. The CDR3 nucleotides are TGTGCCAGCAGCCTCTCTGACTATGAGCAGTATTTT.

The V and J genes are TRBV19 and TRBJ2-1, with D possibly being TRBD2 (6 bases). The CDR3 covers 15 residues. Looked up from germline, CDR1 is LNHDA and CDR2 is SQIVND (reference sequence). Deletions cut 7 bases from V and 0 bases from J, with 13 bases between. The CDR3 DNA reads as TGTGCCAGTATGGGTAGCGGATACTCCTACAATGAGCAGTTCTTC. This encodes CASMGSGYSYNEQFF. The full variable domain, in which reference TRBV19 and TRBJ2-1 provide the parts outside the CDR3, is DGGITQSPKYLFRKEGQNVTLSCEQNLNHDAMYWYRQDPGQGLRLIYYSQIVNDFQKGDIAEGYSVSREKKESFPLTVTSAQKNPTAFYLCASMGSGYSYNEQFFGPGTRLTVL.

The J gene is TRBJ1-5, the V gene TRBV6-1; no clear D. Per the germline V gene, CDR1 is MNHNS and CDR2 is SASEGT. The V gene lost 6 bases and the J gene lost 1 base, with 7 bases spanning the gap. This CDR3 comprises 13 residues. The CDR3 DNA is TGTGCCAGCAGGGATGCAAGCAATCAGCCCCAGCATTTT. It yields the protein CASRDASNQPQHF.

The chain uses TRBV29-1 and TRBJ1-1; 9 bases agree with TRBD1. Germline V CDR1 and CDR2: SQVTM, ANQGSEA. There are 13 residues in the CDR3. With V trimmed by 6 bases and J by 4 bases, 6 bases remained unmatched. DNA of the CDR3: TGCAGCGTGCGGGACAGGGTTGTCACTGAAGCTTTCTTT. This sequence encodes CSVRDRVVTEAFF.